One and the same sample provided the 32 T cell receptor beta chains below, sequenced in a study of regulatory T cells in long-lasting Graves disease. Sample time point: persistent/refractory GD, antithyroid drugs over 5 years with positive TRAb. Isolated PBMC RNA provided the starting material for the TCR library. The authors built TCR beta libraries using iRepertoire HTBI primers and Arm-PCR of CDR3 regions. TCRdb reanalysed the multiplex PCR reads using MiXCR and keeps one entry per CDR3 protein. The sample has some 370,000 distinct CDR3 sequences, around 23% seen once. The sequencing here drew on peripheral blood mononuclear cells (PBMCs), taken when the disease was refractory, from a patient treated with antithyroid drugs. The receptor source for this set is a woman aged 40 to 50 with Graves disease.

The sample holds a few counts of this clonotype. The chain is built from TRBV2 and TRBJ2-1, with D uncertain. This CDR3 is 13 amino acids long. The V gene lost 6 bases and the J gene lost 9 bases, with 15 bases spanning the gap. Germline V gene sequence: CDR1 SNHLY, CDR2 FYNNEI. The CDR3 nucleotides are TGTGCCAGCAGACCTTTCCGGGTGCTTGAGCAGTTCTTC. Translating it yields CASRPFRVLEQFF.

This clonotype was seen many times. The rearrangement joins TRBV2 to TRBJ2-2; TRBD1 agrees at 7 bases. The V gene end was trimmed by 8 bases and the J gene end by 5 bases; junction bases not matched to a gene: 11. This CDR3 spans 15 amino acids. Germline values: CDR1 SNHLY, CDR2 FYNNEI. CDR3 in amino acids: CASRSTGPLTGELFF. The CDR3 DNA reads TGTGCCAGCCGCTCGACAGGGCCTCTTACCGGGGAGCTGTTTTTT. The full variable domain, completed using reference TRBV2 and TRBJ2-2, is EPEVTQTPSHQVTQMGQEVILRCVPISNHLYFYWYRQILGQKVEFLVSFYNNEISEKSEIFDDQFSVERPDGSNFTLKIRSTKLEDSAMYFCASRSTGPLTGELFFGEGSRLTVL.

On this clonotype itself: A much more abundant neighbour one base away suggests this may be a read error. The rearrangement joins TRBV28 to TRBJ2-5; maybe TRBD1 (5 bases). Trimming left V 3 bases short and J 7 bases short, with 18 bases between. CDR3 size: 15 residues. Germline V gene lookup returns CDR1 MDHEN and CDR2 SYDVKM. CDR3 sequence (DNA): TGTGCCAGCAGTTTCCCAGGACACTGTGCTGGGACCCAGTACTTC. Amino acid sequence: CASSFPGHCAGTQYF.

This clonotype was picked up many times. The chain has TRBV6-2 or TRBV6-3 and TRBJ2-4; D is unresolved. There are 16 residues in the CDR3. Germline V gives CDR1 MNHEY, CDR2 SVGEGT. Trimming took 4 bases from V and 0 from J, leaving 13 bases between them. For the CDR3, the DNA is TGTGCCAGCAGTTCGAAGTCTGTCCTAGCCAAAAACATTCAGTACTTC. Translated, it gives CASSSKSVLAKNIQYF.

A note on this clonotype: It is likely a read error: a sequence one base away is far more abundant. The chain joins TRBV6-1 to TRBJ2-1; possibly TRBD1 for D (6 bases). Trimming left V 6 bases short and J 10 bases short, with 28 bases between. The CDR3 sequence is 17 residues long. Germline CDR1 reads MNHNS; CDR2 reads SASEGT. The CDR3 region is CASRPTGQGNAIYEQFF. DNA for the CDR3: TGTGCCAGCAGACCGACAGGCCAGGGGAACGCGATCTACGAGCAGTTCTTC.

V and J are TRBV20-1 and TRBJ1-1, with a weak D call TRBD1 (6 bases). The CDR3 runs 13 residues. CDR1 and CDR2 (germline): DFQATT, SNEGSKA (reference sequence). Trimming removed 2 bases from V and 7 bases from J, with 14 bases in between. This chain's CDR3 is CSARQDSLNEAFF. The CDR3 DNA is TGCAGTGCTAGACAGGACAGTCTCAATGAAGCTTTCTTT.

For the CDR3, the DNA is TGTGCCAGTAGTATAGGGTCGGGAAATTGGTACGAGCAGTACTTC. Its protein is CASSIGSGNWYEQYF. The chain carries TRBV19 and TRBJ2-7, with a tentative D call TRBD2 (5 bases). The CDR3 extends over 15 amino acids. V lost 1 base and J lost 4, with 14 bases in between. The germline gives CDR1 LNHDA, CDR2 SQIVND (reference sequence).

This clonotype was observed many times. The chain combines TRBV7-9 with TRBJ1-2; TRBD1 matches at 7 bases. With 4 bases clipped from V and 11 bases from J, the junction kept 10 bases outside the gene matches. Germline CDR1 and CDR2: SEHNR and FQNEAQ (reference sequence). This CDR3 spans 13 amino acids. CDR3 sequence (DNA): TGTGCCAGCAGCTACAGGGGACGATCTTTGTACACCTTC. It yields the protein CASSYRGRSLYTF.

In its sample, this clonotype was seen many times. The chain couples TRBV6-1 to TRBJ2-7, with 10 bases fitting TRBD2. CDR1 is MNHNS, CDR2 SASEGT, per germline. The CDR3 loop spans 15 amino acids. Losses at the gene ends were 6 bases for V and 0 bases for J; bases not matched to a gene: 5. CDR3 nucleotides: TGTGCCAGCAGACTGGGACTAGCGAACTCCTACGAGCAGTACTTC. This sequence encodes CASRLGLANSYEQYF.

This clonotype has at least ten counts. The rearrangement links TRBV2 to TRBJ1-1, with unresolved D. The CDR3 has 13 amino acids. V dropped 6 bases and J dropped 1 base, with 9 bases sitting between them. Germline CDR1 SNHLY, CDR2 FYNNEI. CDR3 in DNA: TGTGCCAGCAGCAGGAGCCAGAACACTGAAGCTTTCTTT. Its translation is CASSRSQNTEAFF.

This clonotype appeared many times. The chain has TRBV29-1 and TRBJ2-7, with D perhaps TRBD2 (7 bases). Trimming removed 6 bases at V and 3 bases at J, with 21 bases between. The CDR3 covers 15 residues. Germline CDR1 SQVTM, CDR2 ANQGSEA. The CDR3: CSVPVWGRGNYEQYF. The CDR3 bases are TGCAGCGTCCCAGTGTGGGGGCGGGGGAACTACGAGCAGTACTTC.

This clonotype was found a few times. This chain connects TRBV20-1 to TRBJ2-2; D gene uncertain. Germline loops: CDR1 DFQATT, CDR2 SNEGSKA (reference sequence). This CDR3 region has 14 residues. V was trimmed by 5 bases and J by 5 bases, leaving 15 bases between them. The CDR3 region has the DNA TGCAGTGCTCCCCCCGACCTACTTACCGGGGAGCTGTTTTTT. Protein product: CSAPPDLLTGELFF.

The chain employs TRBV7-2 and TRBJ2-7, with 9 bases that match TRBD2. The germline V gene encodes CDR1 SGHTA and CDR2 FQGNSA. Germline trimming cut 5 bases from V and 0 bases from J; bases unmatched to any gene: 14. The CDR3 loop spans 18 amino acids. The CDR3 sequence is CASSQGVAGEPSSYEQYF. CDR3 coding DNA: TGTGCCAGCAGCCAGGGGGTAGCGGGGGAACCCAGCTCCTACGAGCAGTACTTC.

This clonotype was detected ten times or more. This rearrangement joins TRBV19 to TRBJ1-1, with unresolved D. This CDR3 comprises 14 residues. V was pared by 6 bases and J by 1 base, with 12 bases between. Germline V gene lookup returns CDR1 LNHDA and CDR2 SQIVND (reference sequence). CDR3 nucleotides: TGTGCCAGTAGACCTATTGACAAGAACACTGAAGCTTTCTTT. Encoded protein: CASRPIDKNTEAFF.

This clonotype appeared many times. This chain links TRBV28 with TRBJ1-5; 7 nucleotides match TRBD1. J gave up 0 bases and V 3 bases, and 11 bases lay outside the gene matches. The CDR3 loop spans 18 amino acids. The germline gives CDR1 MDHEN, CDR2 SYDVKM. Written as DNA, the CDR3 is TGTGCCAGCAGTTTGTTCCCCCGGGACAGACGTAGCAATCAGCCCCAGCATTTT. The encoded protein is CASSLFPRDRRSNQPQHF.

In regard to this clonotype: A much bigger clone sits one base away, suggesting this may be a read error. The J gene is TRBJ2-5, the V gene TRBV12-3 or TRBV12-4; tentatively, D is TRBD1 (5 bases). The CDR3 runs 15 residues. Trimming shortened V by 8 bases and J by 5 bases, and 21 bases separated the two germline ends. The CDR3: CASARRAGMEETQYF. The DNA for the CDR3 is TGTGCCAGCGCCCGTAGGGCAGGGATGGAGGAGACCCAGTACTTC.

This clonotype has at least ten counts. The genes are TRBV15 and TRBJ2-2; D perhaps matches TRBD2 (5 bases). The CDR3 runs to 15 residues. CDR1 is LNHNV, CDR2 YYDKDF, per germline (reference sequence). Trimming took 0 bases from V and 4 from J, leaving 9 bases between them. The chain's CDR3 is CATSRDMRATGELFF. The CDR3 bases are TGTGCCACCAGCAGAGATATGCGGGCCACCGGGGAGCTGTTTTTT.

Comments on this clonotype: This likely stems from a read error, as it lies one base from a far larger clone. No conserved phenylalanine or tryptophan ends this CDR3, so it is likely a read error. J is TRBJ2-5 and V is TRBV6-5, with D unclear. There are 13 residues in the CDR3. V was shortened by 4 bases and J by 5 bases, with 11 bases between the two germline ends. The V gene's germline CDR1 is MNHEY and CDR2 SVGAGI. CDR3 sequence (DNA): TGTGCCAGCAGTTTAGTTCGGCTGGAGACCCAGTACCTC. This sequence encodes CASSLVRLETQYL.

This clonotype came up many times. CDR3: CASSVSGGAYEQYF. DNA of the CDR3: TGTGCCAGCAGTGTATCGGGGGGAGCGTACGAGCAGTACTTC. The chain joins TRBV6-1 to TRBJ2-7; 7 bases map to TRBD2. The CDR3 is 14 residues long. Trimming removed 4 bases from V and 4 bases from J; junction bases left unmatched: 7. Germline CDR1 is MNHNS and CDR2 is SASEGT.

This clonotype was detected many times. The chain combines TRBV2 with TRBJ2-2, with D uncertain. The CDR3 extends over 12 amino acids. V was cut by 6 bases and J by 5 bases, with 7 bases left in between. Per germline, CDR1 SNHLY and CDR2 FYNNEI. CDR3 coding DNA: TGTGCCAGCAGACTGAATACCGGGGAGCTGTTTTTT. Protein sequence: CASRLNTGELFF.

This clonotype was counted ten times or more. V and J are TRBV28 and TRBJ2-5; weak D call: TRBD2 (6 bases). Germline CDR1 is MDHEN and CDR2 is SYDVKM. The CDR3 consists of 13 residues. Trimming removed 4 bases at V and 4 bases at J, with 10 bases between. Written as DNA, the CDR3 is TGTGCCAGCAGTTACGACGGGAGAGAGACCCAGTACTTC. It codes for CASSYDGRETQYF. The full variable domain, completed using reference TRBV28 and TRBJ2-5, is DVKVTQSSRYLVKRTGEKVFLECVQDMDHENMFWYRQDPGLGLRLIYFSYDVKMKEKGDIPEGYSVSREKKERFSLILESASTNQTSMYLCASSYDGRETQYFGPGTRLLVL.

This clonotype was found a few times. This clone may be a read error of a much larger clone one base away. The chain has TRBV28 and TRBJ2-7; 10 nucleotides align to TRBD2. The length of the CDR3 is 15 residues. The V and J ends lost 6 bases and 1 base, in that order; junction bases with no gene match: 6. Germline V lookup: CDR1 MDHEN, CDR2 SYDVKM. This chain's CDR3 is CASSKKLAGSYEQYF. In DNA form, the CDR3 reads TGTGCCAGCAGCAAGAAACTAGCGGGATCCTACGAGCAGTACTTC.

This clonotype was seen repeatedly, ten times or more. An end of the junction does not agree with germline; a read error may underlie this. The chain links TRBV28 to TRBJ1-1, with 9 nucleotides matching TRBD1. This CDR3 is 11 amino acids long. The germline CDR1 and CDR2 sequences are MDHEN and SYDVKM. The DNA of the CDR3 is TGTGCCAACAGTGACCGGGACAGGGTTTTCTTT. Translating gives CANSDRDRVFF.

This sequence joins TRBV30 and TRBJ2-2; D is ambiguous. V lost 5 bases to trimming and J lost 6 bases, with 4 bases between them. Germline V CDR1 and CDR2: GTSNPN, SVGIG (reference sequence). The CDR3 totals 10 residues. The DNA for the CDR3 is TGTGCCTGGTGGGCCGGGGAGCTGTTTTTT. This gives the protein CAWWAGELFF. Drawing the rest from reference TRBV30 and TRBJ2-2, the complete variable domain is SQTIHQWPATLVQPVGSPLSLECTVEGTSNPNLYWYRQAAGRGLQLLFYSVGIGQISSEVPQNLSASRPQDRQFILSSKKLLLSDSGFYLCAWWAGELFFGEGSRLTVL.

About this clonotype itself: A clone one base away is much larger, so this may be a read error. The CDR3 is CASRLEGGSYEQHF. The DNA for the CDR3 is TGTGCCAGCAGGCTCGAGGGGGGCTCCTACGAGCAGCACTTC. The rearrangement links TRBV11-2 to TRBJ2-7, with D perhaps matching TRBD1 or TRBD2 (6 bases each). The CDR3 spans 14 residues. Germline V CDR1 and CDR2: SGHAT, FQNNGV. Complete variable domain (other parts from reference TRBV11-2 and TRBJ2-7): EAGVAQSPRYKIIEKRQSVAFWCNPISGHATLYWYQQILGQGPKLLIQFQNNGVVDDSQLPKDRFSAERLKGVDSTLKIQPAKLEDSAVYLCASRLEGGSYEQHFGPGTRLTVT.

The chain employs TRBV7-9 and TRBJ2-2; D is undetermined. The CDR3 contains 11 residues. V was shortened by 5 bases and J by 6 bases, with 4 bases between the two germline ends. Germline loops: CDR1 SEHNR, CDR2 FQNEAQ (reference sequence). For the CDR3, the DNA is TGTGCCAGCAGCCCGCCCGGGGAGCTGTTTTTT. This gives the protein CASSPPGELFF.

The CDR3 region is CASSLGTGTQYF. CDR3 DNA: TGTGCCAGCAGCTTAGGGACCGGTACCCAGTACTTC. J is TRBJ2-5 and V is TRBV13; D is undetermined. Trimming took off 0 bases at V and 8 bases at J, with 7 bases between the two ends. Germline-derived CDR1 and CDR2 are PRHDT and FYEKMQ (reference sequence). The CDR3 sequence is 12 residues long.

The chain recombines TRBV29-1 with TRBJ2-3; D remains ambiguous. V lost 6 bases and J 0 bases, leaving 16 bases between the germline ends. The germline gives CDR1 SQVTM, CDR2 ANQGSEA. The CDR3 contains 15 residues. The CDR3 protein is CSVFPQAISTDTQYF. DNA for the CDR3: TGCAGCGTGTTTCCGCAGGCGATTAGCACAGATACGCAGTATTTT.

The chain combines TRBV5-1 with TRBJ2-7, with D perhaps TRBD2 (6 bases). Trimming took 5 bases from V and 12 from J, leaving 18 bases between them. Germline loops: CDR1 SGHRS, CDR2 YFSETQ. The CDR3 totals 12 residues. The CDR3 DNA sequence: TGCGCCAGCAGAACTACTACTAGCTTATGGTACTTC. It encodes CASRTTTSLWYF.

This clonotype was observed a handful of times. The V gene is TRBV5-4, the J gene TRBJ1-2; a possible D gene is TRBD1 (6 bases). The germline gives CDR1 SGHNT, CDR2 YYREEE (reference sequence). The CDR3 has 15 amino acids. V lost 4 bases, J lost 7 bases, and 20 bases lay in between. The CDR3 is CASSLNRAGWGGYTF. The CDR3 region has the DNA TGTGCCAGCAGCCTCAACAGGGCGGGATGGGGTGGCTACACCTTC.

The chain employs TRBV6-2 or TRBV6-3 and TRBJ2-1; D is undetermined. Trimming took 0 bases from V and 5 from J, leaving 8 bases between them. This CDR3 has 14 amino acids. Germline V CDR1 and CDR2: MNHEY, SVGEGT. As DNA, the CDR3 is TGTGCCAGCAGTTACTCCGAATTCAACAATGAGCAGTTCTTC. It is translated as CASSYSEFNNEQFF.

V is TRBV28 and J is TRBJ2-7; TRBD2 is a possible D gene (5 bases). This CDR3 spans 13 amino acids. Deletions cut 6 bases from V and 2 bases from J, with 11 bases between. The germline V gene encodes CDR1 MDHEN and CDR2 SYDVKM. This chain's CDR3 is CASSGLFPYEQYF. For the CDR3, the DNA is TGTGCCAGCAGCGGACTCTTCCCCTACGAGCAGTACTTC.